A selection of T cell receptor beta chains follows, all from one sample in a study of blood T cells in healthy people across ages. TCRdb fed the 5' RACE reads into MiXCR, producing one record per CDR3 protein. The repertoire holds 1.4 million or so distinct CDR3 sequences, about 42% seen once, with 4% in the top ten. Sequencing was carried out using blood. The receptors derive from a young woman in good health. CDR3s include the opening cysteine and the closing phenylalanine or tryptophan. Each record gives: CDR3 DNA, CDR3 protein, clone size, D gene, J gene, V gene. The D gene is left open where the match is weak. The size field is filled for only some rows; it gives once, few, many or a size class.

TGTGCCAGCAGCCAAGCCCGGACGGACTATGGCTACACCTTC,CASSQARTDYGYTF,-,-,TRBJ1-2,TRBV7-2
TGTGCCAGCAGTTTAGGTGCAGTTACCTCTGGCTACACCTTC,CASSLGAVTSGYTF,-,-,TRBJ1-2,TRBV12-3/TRBV12-4
TGCGCCAGCAGCCAAGGAAGTTGGGGACCGGACGAGCAGTACTTC,CASSQGSWGPDEQYF,few,-,TRBJ2-7,TRBV4-3
TGCAGCGGGAGGGTCAGGGACAATAAGCAGTTCTTC,CSGRVRDNKQFF,-,-,TRBJ2-1,TRBV29-1
TGTGCCAGCAGCCCAGAGGACAGAGATACGCAGTATTTT,CASSPEDRDTQYF,once,-,TRBJ2-3,TRBV7-9
TGTGTCAGCAGCTCCGCAGGGAAGACCCAGTACTTC,CVSSSAGKTQYF,-,-,TRBJ2-5,TRBV7-6
TGCGCCAGCAGTTTTATGCTAACAGGGGTGGGGAACACTGAAGCTTTCTTT,CASSFMLTGVGNTEAFF,few,TRBD1,TRBJ1-1,TRBV5-1
TGTGCCAGCAGTCCCCATGGGAGCGCAGATACGGAGTATTTT,CASSPHGSADTEYF,once,-,TRBJ2-3,TRBV12-3/TRBV12-4
TGTGCCAGCAGCTGGTCCTACAGGGCTAGCTCCTACAATGAGCAGTTCTTC,CASSWSYRASSYNEQFF,few,-,TRBJ2-1,TRBV7-2
TGCAGTGCTAGAGTCCAGGGGCGCAATGAGCAGTTCTTC,CSARVQGRNEQFF,few,-,TRBJ2-1,TRBV20-1
TGTGCCAGCAGCTTAGTGGAGGTCTACGAGCAGTACTTC,CASSLVEVYEQYF,-,-,TRBJ2-7,TRBV7-9
TGTGCCAGCAACCCGACTAGCAGAACCGGGGAGCTGTTTTTT,CASNPTSRTGELFF,-,TRBD2,TRBJ2-2,TRBV19
TGCAGCGTTGTCGGACAGAACTACGAGCAGTACTTC,CSVVGQNYEQYF,-,-,TRBJ2-7,TRBV29-1
TGCAGCGTTGTGATCAGGCGGGGGGCAGATACGCAGTATTTT,CSVVIRRGADTQYF,-,TRBD2,TRBJ2-3,TRBV29-1
TGCAGTGCTAGAATCAGGAGCTCCTACAATGAGCAGTACTTC,CSARIRSSYNEQYF,-,-,TRBJ2-7,TRBV20-1
TGCGCCAGCAGCCCAGGGATGGTAGAGACCCAGTACTTC,CASSPGMVETQYF,once,-,TRBJ2-5,TRBV5-1
TGTGCCCACGGCGGGTCTGGGGCCAACGTCCTGACTTTC,CAHGGSGANVLTF,-,-,TRBJ2-6,TRBV6-2/TRBV6-3
TGTGCCAGCTCACCGGACGGTCTCTACGAGCAGTACTTC,CASSPDGLYEQYF,many,-,TRBJ2-7,TRBV18
TGTGCCATCAGTTATCGCGGGGGGGAGTCCTACGAGCAGTACTTC,CAISYRGGESYEQYF,-,TRBD2,TRBJ2-7,TRBV10-3
TGCAGTGCTAGTATCGAGCAGTACTTC,CSASIEQYF,-,-,TRBJ2-7,TRBV20-1
TGTGCCAGCCCCCTGGGGCTGAACTATGGCTACACCTTC,CASPLGLNYGYTF,few,-,TRBJ1-2,TRBV7-8
TGTGCCAGCAGTTATTGGGCAGGGTTGATCAATCAGCCCCAGCATTTT,CASSYWAGLINQPQHF,-,-,TRBJ1-5,TRBV6-2/TRBV6-3
TGCGCCAGCAGCTTGACGGCGGCTACGTCCACAGATACGCAGTATTTT,CASSLTAATSTDTQYF,-,-,TRBJ2-3,TRBV5-1
TGCGCCAGCACCCGGGCTAGCGGGGGAGTAGATACGCAGTATTTT,CASTRASGGVDTQYF,-,TRBD2,TRBJ2-3,TRBV4-1
TGTGCCAGCAGGCTCCGACTAGCGAGATCCTACGAGCAGTACTTC,CASRLRLARSYEQYF,few,TRBD2,TRBJ2-7,TRBV27
TGTGCCAGCAGCTTTATAGCGGGCTCCTATAATTCACCCCTCCACTTT,CASSFIAGSYNSPLHF,-,-,TRBJ1-6,TRBV7-2
TGCGCCAGCAGCCAGGGAACAGTCTCTGGGGCCAACGTCCTGACTTTC,CASSQGTVSGANVLTF,few,-,TRBJ2-6,TRBV4-3
TGTGCCAGCAGTTATGACAGGGGTGGCACTGAAGCTTTCTTT,CASSYDRGGTEAFF,-,TRBD1,TRBJ1-1,TRBV27
TGTGCCAGCAGCTTAGATTCGGGGGGTTTGACAGATACGCAGTATTTT,CASSLDSGGLTDTQYF,-,TRBD2,TRBJ2-3,TRBV11-2
TGTGCCAGCAGTTACTACAGGGGGTCCTACAATGAGCAGTACTTC,CASSYYRGSYNEQYF,-,TRBD1,TRBJ2-5,TRBV6-2/TRBV6-3
TGTGCCAGCAGCTTACGCGGGGTGTCCAATGAGCAGTTCTTC,CASSLRGVSNEQFF,-,-,TRBJ2-1,TRBV7-2
TGTGCCAGCAGCGATAGGGTCGGCCTCTCTGGGGCCAACGTCCTGACTTTC,CASSDRVGLSGANVLTF,-,-,TRBJ2-6,TRBV7-9
TGTGCCAGCAGCCAAAGCCTCACAGATACGCAGTATTTT,CASSQSLTDTQYF,once,-,TRBJ2-3,TRBV7-9
TGTGCCAGCACCGACGGAGGTGAGCAGTTCTTC,CASTDGGEQFF,many,-,TRBJ2-1,TRBV6-2/TRBV6-3
TGTGCCAGCAGCTTAGGTTCGGGACAGTTCTATGGCTACACCTTC,CASSLGSGQFYGYTF,few,TRBD1,TRBJ1-2,TRBV7-2
TGTGCCAGCAGCCGCCTTGTCGGGGGGGTTACAGATGCGCAGTATTTT,CASSRLVGGVTDAQYF,-,TRBD2,TRBJ2-3,TRBV7-2
TGTGCCGGATTTAAGACAGGGAACACTGAAGCTTTCTTT,CAGFKTGNTEAFF,-,-,TRBJ1-1,TRBV7-8
TGTGCCAGCATCCTGGGAATGAACACTGAAGCTTTCTTT,CASILGMNTEAFF,few,-,TRBJ1-1,TRBV28
TGTGCCAGCAGCCCCAACGGGCAGAACACTGAAGCTTTCTTT,CASSPNGQNTEAFF,few,-,TRBJ1-1,TRBV3-1
TGCAGTGCTCTCCGCGCGGGGGCCTTCTACGAGCAGTACTTC,CSALRAGAFYEQYF,-,-,TRBJ2-7,TRBV20-1
TGTGCCAGCAGTTATAGCGGGGATACGCAGTATTTT,CASSYSGDTQYF,many,TRBD2,TRBJ2-3,TRBV6-2/TRBV6-3
TGTGCCAGCAGTTCAATGCCCCTCGGCCATGGCTGCACCTTC,CASSSMPLGHGCTF,-,-,TRBJ1-2,TRBV12-3/TRBV12-4
TGCGCCAGCAGCTTGTTGCGGGGCTCTGGAGATACGCAGTATTTT,CASSLLRGSGDTQYF,-,-,TRBJ2-3,TRBV5-1
TGTGCCAGCAGCTTACTAGGGACAAGCCCCTTGGTAAAACTGTTTTTT,CASSLLGTSPLVKLFF,-,-,TRBJ1-4,TRBV11-2
TGTGCCAGCAGCAAGGGACAGATCTACGAGCAGTACTTC,CASSKGQIYEQYF,-,-,TRBJ2-7,TRBV21-1
TGCAGTGGGGTCCTCAGGCCTAACACCTACAATGAGCAGTACTTC,CSGVLRPNTYNEQYF,once,-,TRBJ2-7,TRBV20-1
TGCAGTGCTAGAGATCCGGACAGGGGCTACGAGCAGTACTTC,CSARDPDRGYEQYF,-,TRBD1,TRBJ2-7,TRBV20-1
TGTGCCATCAGTGGGGTGGACTCCTTATCCTATGGCTACACCTTC,CAISGVDSLSYGYTF,few,-,TRBJ1-2,TRBV10-3
TGCGCCAGCAGTCCGCTTATGACAGCCTACGATGAGCAGTTCTTC,CASSPLMTAYDEQFF,-,-,TRBJ2-1,TRBV5-1
TGCGCCAGCAGCTTGGAGGGCGCGTACTCCTACAATGAGCAGTTCTTC,CASSLEGAYSYNEQFF,-,-,TRBJ2-1,TRBV5-1
TGTGCCAGCACCCACCTTAGCTCCTACAATGAGCAGTTCTTC,CASTHLSSYNEQFF,-,-,TRBJ2-1,TRBV7-9
TGTGCCAGCAGTTCCTCCCAAACTCCTTTCGGGACGGATCATGGCTACACCTTC,CASSSSQTPFGTDHGYTF,-,-,TRBJ1-2,TRBV6-5
TGTGCCAGCAGTTCCCAGGCCAAGTTGAACACTGAAGCTTTCTTT,CASSSQAKLNTEAFF,-,-,TRBJ1-1,TRBV12-3/TRBV12-4
TGTGCCAGCAGGCGAGCGGGAGGGCCCGGCGATACGCAGTATTTT,CASRRAGGPGDTQYF,-,TRBD2,TRBJ2-3,TRBV11-2
TGTGCCAGCAGCACCCGGACTGGAAGCGAGCAGTACTTC,CASSTRTGSEQYF,-,-,TRBJ2-7,TRBV7-8
TGTGCCAGCAGCGCCCGGCCCTATACAATTAGCGGGGGTACAGATACGCAGTATTTT,CASSARPYTISGGTDTQYF,-,TRBD2,TRBJ2-3,TRBV11-2
TGCGCCAGCAGCCAAGTGTCGGGACTCAATGAAAAACTGTTTTTT,CASSQVSGLNEKLFF,few,-,TRBJ1-4,TRBV4-3
TGTGCCAGCAGCCAAGGAGTGGGCAGGGAAGAGACCCAGTACTTC,CASSQGVGREETQYF,-,-,TRBJ2-5,TRBV3-1
TGCGCCAGCAGCCAAGTGGCGGATACCCCCCACGAGCAGTACTTC,CASSQVADTPHEQYF,few,-,TRBJ2-7,TRBV4-1